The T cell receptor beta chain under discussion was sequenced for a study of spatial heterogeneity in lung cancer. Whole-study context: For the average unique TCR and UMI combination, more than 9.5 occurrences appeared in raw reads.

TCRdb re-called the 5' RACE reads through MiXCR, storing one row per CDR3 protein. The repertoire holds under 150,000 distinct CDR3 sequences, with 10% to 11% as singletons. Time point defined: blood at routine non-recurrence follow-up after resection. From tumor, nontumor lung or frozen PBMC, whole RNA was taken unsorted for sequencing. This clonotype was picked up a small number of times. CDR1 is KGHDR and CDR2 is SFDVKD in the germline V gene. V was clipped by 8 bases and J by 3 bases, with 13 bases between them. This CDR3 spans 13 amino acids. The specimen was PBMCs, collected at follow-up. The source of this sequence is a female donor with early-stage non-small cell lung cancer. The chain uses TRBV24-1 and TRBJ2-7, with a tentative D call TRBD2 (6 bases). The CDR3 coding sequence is TGTGCCACCAATGCGGGACCGAACTACGAGCAGTACTTC. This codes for CATNAGPNYEQYF.